Listed below are T cell receptor beta chains from one sample, sequenced in a study of memory CD4+ T cells and cytomegalovirus serostatus. Some clones are missing from TCRdb's copy, which holds only in-frame ones; the method was immunoSEQ multiplex PCR. This repertoire shows about 75,000 clones, roughly 78% found once; its top ten account for 2% to 3%. The sample taken for sequencing was memory CD4+ T cells from blood. These receptors all stem from an adult in good health and CMV-seropositive. Both conserved end residues are part of each CDR3. The order of the fields is V gene, clone size, D gene, J gene, CDR3 DNA, CDR3 protein. A D gene is named only where the DNA matches it firmly. Clone size is stated in some rows and not others, as once, few, many or a class when expanded.

TRBV5-1	NA	NA	TRBJ2-7	TGCGCCAGCGCACGAGGCACCTCCTACGAGCAGTACTTC	CASARGTSYEQYF
TRBV19	once	TRBD1	TRBJ1-1	TGTGCCAGTAAAATACCCGGACAGGCGGGTGACACTGAAGCTTTCTTT	CASKIPGQAGDTEAFF
TRBV5-4	once	NA	TRBJ2-7	TGTGCCAGCAGCCCGGCCCCCAGGGACGAGCAGTACTTC	CASSPAPRDEQYF
TRBV5-4	NA	NA	TRBJ2-1	TGTGCCAGCAGCCTACAAGGGGTCCATGAGCAGTTCTTC	CASSLQGVHEQFF
TRBV19	few	NA	TRBJ2-1	TGTGCCAGTAGATTGGACACCTACAATGAGCAGTTCTTC	CASRLDTYNEQFF
TRBV29-1	NA	NA	TRBJ2-2	TGCAGCGGGTCAACAAGCGGTGACACCGGGGAGCTGTTTTTT	CSGSTSGDTGELFF
TRBV5-1	NA	NA	TRBJ1-1	TGCGCCAGCAGCTTGGCCCCGGGGTGGGAGATATTTTCTAGGGGCACTGAAGCTTTCTTT	CASSLAPGWEIFSRGTEAFF
TRBV5-4	NA	TRBD2	TRBJ2-5	TGTGCCAGCTACAGCGGGAGCGGGGCAGAGACCCAGTACTTC	CASYSGSGAETQYF
TRBV7-9	NA	NA	TRBJ1-6	TGTGCCAGCACCACTGGGGGGGGCGTTGGGTCACCCCTCCACTTT	CASTTGGGVGSPLHF
TRBV19	NA	NA	TRBJ2-3	TGTGCCAGTAGTCCCCTGTCGGCAGATACGCAGTATTTT	CASSPLSADTQYF
TRBV6-1	NA	NA	TRBJ1-2	TGTGCCAGCACCCCAGGATGGACAGAGGATGGCTACACCTTC	CASTPGWTEDGYTF
TRBV28	NA	TRBD1	TRBJ1-5	TGTGCCAGCAGCGGGACAGGCCCCAATTCGCCCCAGCATTTT	CASSGTGPNSPQHF
TRBV12-5	once	NA	TRBJ2-3	TGTGCTAGTGGTTCTGTCCTAGGACGGGGGGCCGCTATAGGGCAGTATTTT	CASGSVLGRGAAIGQYF
TRBV30	NA	NA	TRBJ1-1	TGTGCCTGGAGTTCGGAATGGGCTGAAGCTTTCTTT	CAWSSEWAEAFF
TRBV2	NA	NA	TRBJ1-5	TGTGCCAGCAGTGAACTCCCAACCGATCAGCCCCAGCATTTT	CASSELPTDQPQHF
TRBV5-6	many	TRBD1	TRBJ1-4	TGTGCCAGCAGTTGGGAGGGACAGCCCGTTAATGAAAAACTGTTTTTT	CASSWEGQPVNEKLFF
TRBV27	NA	NA	TRBJ2-4	TGTGCCAGCAGTTCCGGTGTAGGCAAAAACATTCAGTACTTC	CASSSGVGKNIQYF
TRBV4-3	NA	NA	TRBJ1-5	TGCGCCAGCAGCCAAGATATCAGACAGAAATATCAGCCCCAGCATTTT	CASSQDIRQKYQPQHF
TRBV12-5	NA	TRBD2	TRBJ2-2	TGTGCTAGTGGTTTGAATAGCGGGATCCCCGGGGAGCTGTTTTTT	CASGLNSGIPGELFF
TRBV25-1	NA	TRBD1	TRBJ1-2	TGTGCCAGCAGCTCCGGGACAGGACAAGGCTACACCTTC	CASSSGTGQGYTF
TRBV29-1	NA	TRBD1	TRBJ1-2	TGCAGCGCGACAGGGAACAAGGAGGGCTACACCTTC	CSATGNKEGYTF
TRBV6-6	NA	NA	TRBJ2-3	TGTGCCCTCCGGGACGCCCCTCGCACAGATACGCAGTATTTT	CALRDAPRTDTQYF
TRBV2	NA	NA	TRBJ2-5	TGTGCCAGCGGAAGGGGAGAGACCCAGTACTTC	CASGRGETQYF
TRBV10-1	NA	NA	TRBJ1-1	TGCGCCAGCAGTGGTTCCGGGTGGACTGAAGCTTTCTTT	CASSGSGWTEAFF
TRBV5-6	few	NA	TRBJ1-4	TGTGCCAGCAGCTTGGGACCGGATGCTAAACTGTTTTTT	CASSLGPDAKLFF
TRBV4-3	NA	NA	TRBJ1-3	TGCGCCAGCAGCCAAGTGGGGATTGGAAACACCATATATTTT	CASSQVGIGNTIYF
TRBV12-5	NA	NA	TRBJ2-6	TGTGCTAGTGGTCCCGGGATTGGAGGTTCCGGGGCCAACGTCCTGACTTTC	CASGPGIGGSGANVLTF
TRBV5-1	NA	NA	TRBJ1-2	TGCGCCAGCAGCCCCTACGGACCTGGCGACTATGGCTACACCTTC	CASSPYGPGDYGYTF
TRBV6-5	few	NA	TRBJ1-2	TGTGCCACCAAGACACGGGCAGGCTACACCTTC	CATKTRAGYTF
TRBV28	NA	TRBD1	TRBJ1-6	TGTGCCAGCAGTTTATCCGGGCCAGGGGGGCATTCACCCCTCCACTTT	CASSLSGPGGHSPLHF
TRBV7-6	NA	TRBD1	TRBJ2-1	TGTGCCAGCAGCTTAGGTCGGGACAGAGACAATGAGCAGTTCTTC	CASSLGRDRDNEQFF
TRBV10-3	NA	NA	TRBJ2-2	TGTGCCATCAGTAATAGAAACACCGGGGAGCTGTTTTTT	CAISNRNTGELFF
TRBV15	NA	NA	TRBJ1-4	TGTGCCACCAGCGTGGGAGGGGCTAATGAAAAACTGTTTTTT	CATSVGGANEKLFF
TRBV10-1	NA	NA	TRBJ2-5	TGCGCCAGCAGTGAGTCAGCAAGGGGGACCCAGTACTTC	CASSESARGTQYF
TRBV5-1	NA	NA	TRBJ2-3	TGCGCCAGCAGCCCTTCAGGGCGGGACTCAGATACGCAGTATTTT	CASSPSGRDSDTQYF
TRBV15	NA	NA	TRBJ1-5	TGTGCCACCAGCAGAGACGACGGCAATCAGCCCCAGCATTTT	CATSRDDGNQPQHF
TRBV6-6	NA	NA	TRBJ1-1	TGTGCCAGCACCGACCGGACTGAAGCTTTCTTT	CASTDRTEAFF
TRBV5-1	once	TRBD2	TRBJ2-5	TGCGCCAGCAGCTCCCTAGGAGCGGGGGGACAAGAGACCCAGTACTTC	CASSSLGAGGQETQYF
TRBV7-8	NA	NA	TRBJ2-5	TGTGCCAGCAGCTTAAGCATAAAGGGGACCCAGTACTTC	CASSLSIKGTQYF
TRBV18	NA	NA	TRBJ1-1	TGTGCCAGCTCCCCCCCCGGGAACACTGAAGCTTTCTTT	CASSPPGNTEAFF
TRBV6-5	NA	NA	TRBJ2-7	TGTGCCAGCAGTTATCAAACTGAGCAGTACTTC	CASSYQTEQYF
TRBV15	NA	NA	TRBJ2-3	TGTGCCACCAGCAGAGAACTCAGATATACGCAGTATTTT	CATSRELRYTQYF
TRBV6-5	NA	NA	TRBJ1-1	TGTGCCAGCAGCCCCAGGGAAGCGGGGAACACTGAAGCTTTCTTT	CASSPREAGNTEAFF
TRBV10-1	NA	NA	TRBJ1-1	TGCGCCAGCAGCGAAACCCACGTTGGGAGGGCTTTCTTT	CASSETHVGRAFF
TRBV18	NA	NA	TRBJ2-5	TGTGCCAGCTCCCAAGCGGCAGAGACCCAGTACTTC	CASSQAAETQYF
TRBV29-1	NA	NA	TRBJ2-2	TGCAGCGTCATTGACGGGAGACCAAACACCGGGGAGCTGTTTTTT	CSVIDGRPNTGELFF
TRBV13	NA	NA	TRBJ1-3	TGTGCCAGCAGCTTAGGTCGTAGCTCTGGAAACACCATATATTTT	CASSLGRSSGNTIYF
TRBV11-2	NA	NA	TRBJ2-7	TGTGCCAGCAGCGGGCTGGCGGGGCCCCGCGGCGAGCAGTACTTC	CASSGLAGPRGEQYF
TRBV5-1	NA	NA	TRBJ2-3	TGCGCCAGCAAAAGGGCGGACACAGATACGCAGTATTTT	CASKRADTDTQYF
TRBV30	few	NA	TRBJ1-1	TGTGCCTGGAGTCCCCGGGGCTATGAAGCTTTCTTT	CAWSPRGYEAFF
TRBV28	NA	NA	TRBJ2-7	TGTGCCAGCAGTCGGGACCGAGCCTACGAGCAGTACTTC	CASSRDRAYEQYF
TRBV6-5	few	NA	TRBJ2-2	TGTGCCAGCAGTTATTTGTCGAACACCGGGGAGCTGTTTTTT	CASSYLSNTGELFF
TRBV19	many	NA	TRBJ1-1	TGTGCCAGTATGTGGAGGGGTAACACTGAAGCTTTCTTT	CASMWRGNTEAFF
TRBV5-6	NA	NA	TRBJ1-2	TGTGCCAGCAGCTTGATGGGGTTTGGTGGCTACACCTTC	CASSLMGFGGYTF
TRBV2	NA	NA	TRBJ1-4	TGTGCCAGCTCGTCAGGCTCGGAAAAACTGTTTTTT	CASSSGSEKLFF